Below are 22 T cell receptor beta chains sequenced from a single sample in a study of CD8 T cells in ankylosing spondylitis. TCRdb analysed the 5' RACE reads with MiXCR anew, one entry per CDR3 protein. This table holds approximately 350,000 distinct CDR3 sequences, under 15% found once. Sequencing input: blood, either unsorted or a sorted T cell fraction (not recorded which). These receptors were obtained from a male donor with ankylosing spondylitis or in good health (not recorded which).

This clonotype was seen more than once but under ten times. The rearrangement uses TRBV12-3 or TRBV12-4 and TRBJ1-2; D is undetermined. V shed 7 bases and J shed 2 bases, with 14 bases lying between them. CDR3 size: 14 residues. CDR3 sequence reads: CASIPWEGNYGYTF. The DNA of the CDR3 is TGTGCCAGCATACCCTGGGAGGGAAACTATGGCTACACCTTC.

This clonotype was observed a handful of times. The CDR3 sequence is CASSQASGAEQYF. The CDR3 DNA sequence: TGTGCCAGCAGCCAAGCAAGTGGGGCCGAGCAGTACTTC. The chain is built from TRBV3-1 and TRBJ2-7, with D possibly being TRBD1 (5 bases). The germline V gene has CDR1 LGHDT and CDR2 YNNKEL (reference sequence). The V end lost 1 base, the J end lost 6 bases, and 10 bases lay between the germline ends. The CDR3 has 13 residues.

This clonotype was observed a few times. The gene calls are TRBV6-1 and TRBJ2-7, with 9 bases that match TRBD1. Germline V lookup: CDR1 MNHNS, CDR2 SASEGT. J was trimmed by 5 bases and V by 6 bases; bases with no gene match: 5. The CDR3 is made up of 13 amino acids. CDR3 nucleotides: TGTGCCAGCAGCCCGCGGGACAGGGACGAGCAGTACTTC. Encoded protein: CASSPRDRDEQYF.

The gene calls are TRBV4-1 and TRBJ1-2; 7 bases are shared with TRBD1. From germline, CDR1 is MGHRA and CDR2 YSYEKL. The CDR3 is 16 amino acids. V was pared by 1 base and J by 6 bases, with 11 bases of the junction left unmatched. CDR3 sequence reads: CASSQAITGVGNGYTF. For the CDR3, the DNA is TGCGCCAGCAGCCAAGCGATAACAGGGGTCGGTAATGGCTACACCTTC.

This clonotype was found once. This sequence joins TRBV12-3 or TRBV12-4 and TRBJ2-7; 11 bases line up with TRBD2. J lost 2 bases, V lost 5 bases, and 5 bases had no gene match. The CDR3 runs to 15 residues. In DNA, the CDR3 is TGTGCCAGCAGTCTCTCTAGCGGGAGGACCTACGAGCAGTACTTC. Residues: CASSLSSGRTYEQYF.

V gene TRBV30 combines with J gene TRBJ2-1, with 10 bases identical to TRBD1. The CDR3 contains 13 residues. The V and J ends lost 2 bases and 7 bases, in that order; junction bases with no gene match: 2. The germline V gene has CDR1 GTSNPN and CDR2 SVGIG (reference sequence). The CDR3 protein is CAWSRDRGNEQFF. The DNA of the CDR3 is TGTGCCTGGAGTCGGGACAGGGGTAATGAGCAGTTCTTC.

The chain links TRBV12-3 or TRBV12-4 to TRBJ1-2; D not resolved. This CDR3 comprises 13 residues. Between the trimmed V and J ends, which lost 2 bases and 8 bases, there was a span of 12 bases. The CDR3 bases are TGTGCCAGCAGTTTACAGCTTTTTCGGGGCTACACCTTC. Translation gives CASSLQLFRGYTF.

The chain links TRBV9 to TRBJ2-3; D ambiguous. The CDR3 is made up of 14 amino acids. Trimming removed 4 bases at V and 2 bases at J, with 11 bases between. From germline, CDR1 is SGDLS and CDR2 YYNGEE. Here the CDR3 reads CASSPYPSTDTQYF. CDR3 sequence (DNA): TGTGCCAGCAGCCCCTACCCGTCCACAGATACGCAGTATTTT.

This clonotype was detected only a few times. V is TRBV6-1 and J is TRBJ1-2; D not certain. This CDR3 comprises 11 residues. The V gene lost 8 bases and the J gene lost 2 bases, with 6 bases spanning the gap. In germline, CDR1 is MNHNS, CDR2 SASEGT. This CDR3 reads CASFLNYGYTF. The CDR3 DNA reads as TGTGCCAGCTTTCTAAACTATGGCTACACCTTC.

The table lists this clonotype with a few counts. The gene calls are TRBV7-2 and TRBJ2-5; 9 bases agree with TRBD2. V lost 3 bases to trimming and J lost 1 base; unmatched junction nucleotides: 3. The germline CDR1 and CDR2 sequences are SGHTA and FQGNSA. The CDR3 runs 15 residues. The CDR3 here is CASSLDSGSQETQYF. In nucleotides, the CDR3 is TGTGCCAGCAGCTTGGATAGCGGGAGCCAAGAGACCCAGTACTTC. Filled out from reference TRBV7-2 and TRBJ2-5, the complete variable domain reads GAGVSQSPSNKVTEKGKDVELRCDPISGHTALYWYRQSLGQGLEFLIYFQGNSAPDKSGLPSDRFSAERTGGSVSTLTIQRTQQEDSAVYLCASSLDSGSQETQYFGPGTRLLVL.

This clonotype appeared many times. This rearrangement joins TRBV12-3 or TRBV12-4 to TRBJ1-5; D is possibly TRBD1 (6 bases). The ends were cut back, 7 bases at V and 7 bases at J, with 17 bases in the middle. The CDR3 length is 14 residues. As DNA, the CDR3 is TGTGCCAGCACCCCGGGGGGGCCAAAGCAGCCCCAGCATTTT. This sequence encodes CASTPGGPKQPQHF.

The V call is TRBV2, the J call TRBJ1-2, with D possibly TRBD1 on 5 matching bases. The CDR3 length is 14 residues. Trimming cost V 6 bases and J 4 bases, with 15 bases left between them. The germline V gene has CDR1 SNHLY and CDR2 FYNNEI. DNA of the CDR3: TGTGCCAGCAGCCCAAGACAGCCCTTCTATGGCTACACCTTC. Its protein product is CASSPRQPFYGYTF.

The chain combines TRBV5-1 with TRBJ2-7; 8 nucleotides agree with TRBD1. CDR3 size: 15 residues. Trimming took 2 bases from V and 5 from J; bases not matched to a gene: 9. Germline V gene data show CDR1 as SGHRS and CDR2 as YFSETQ. In nucleotides, the CDR3 is TGCGCCAGCAGCTTTGAGACAGGGGTCAATCACGAGCAGTACTTC. Translated, it gives CASSFETGVNHEQYF.

The rearrangement uses TRBV12-3 or TRBV12-4 and TRBJ2-3, with 8 bases aligning to TRBD2. V shed 5 bases and J 4 bases; nucleotides not matched to a gene: 5. The length of the CDR3 is 14 residues. CDR3 residues: CASSRGGRSDTQYF. The CDR3 DNA reads as TGTGCCAGCAGTCGGGGGGGCAGGTCAGATACGCAGTATTTT.

In the case of this clonotype: A read error may produce the germline difference seen at one junction end. The genes are TRBV4-2 and TRBJ2-7, with 9 positions matching TRBD1. The CDR3 is made up of 13 amino acids. CDR1 LGHNA and CDR2 YNFKEQ come from the germline V gene. The CDR3: CASSQDGKGQGHF. Here the CDR3 DNA reads TGTGCCAGCAGCCAAGATGGTAAGGGACAGGGCCACTTC.

This clonotype was observed a handful of times. The chain joins TRBV20-1 to TRBJ1-1; D gene unclear. Germline values: CDR1 DFQATT, CDR2 SNEGSKA (reference sequence). Trimming stripped 8 bases from V and 8 bases from J, with 15 bases between. CDR3 size: 11 residues. CDR3 DNA: TGCAGTCCGCGGCGGCCCCCAGAAGCTTTCTTT. Its translation: CSPRRPPEAFF.

The chain uses TRBV4-1 and TRBJ2-5; 8 nucleotides match TRBD2. The germline V gene has CDR1 MGHRA and CDR2 YSYEKL. The CDR3 runs 14 residues. V gave up 6 bases and J gave up 7 bases; unmatched junction bases: 10. CDR3: CASRASRGDATQYF. In nucleotides, the CDR3 is TGCGCCAGCAGAGCTTCGCGGGGGGATGCGACCCAGTACTTC.

This clonotype has just a few counts. The chain carries TRBV5-1 and TRBJ2-7; D not resolved. The CDR3 contains 15 residues. V lost 5 bases and J lost 3, with 18 bases in between. Germline V gives CDR1 SGHRS, CDR2 YFSETQ. The CDR3 bases are TGCGCCAGCAGATCATCGCGGTTTCCCTACTACGAGCAGTACTTC. Its translation: CASRSSRFPYYEQYF.

This clonotype has only a few counts. The V gene is TRBV5-1, the J gene TRBJ2-3; 11 bases are a match to TRBD1. Germline loops: CDR1 SGHRS, CDR2 YFSETQ. The J segment lost 3 bases and the V segment lost 4 bases, leaving 4 bases of the junction unmatched. The CDR3 sequence is 15 residues long. CDR3 DNA: TGCGCCAGCAGCCCAGGACAGGGGGCTACAGATACGCAGTATTTT. It codes for CASSPGQGATDTQYF.

This clonotype appeared many times. V usage is TRBV12-3 or TRBV12-4 and J usage is TRBJ2-7; 8 nucleotides agree with TRBD2. The CDR3 extends over 13 amino acids. The trim removed 4 bases at V and 3 bases at J, leaving 2 bases unmatched. The CDR3 nucleotides are TGTGCCAGCAGTTGGGGACTAGTCTACGAGCAGTACTTC. This sequence encodes CASSWGLVYEQYF.

This clonotype was found a few times. This sequence joins TRBV18 and TRBJ2-3; 8 bases align to TRBD2. Unmatched junction bases numbered 10, after V lost 3 bases and J lost 2 bases. The CDR3 has 17 amino acids. CDR1 KGHSH and CDR2 LQKENI come from the germline V gene. CDR3 residues: CASSPPGAGGTTDTQYF. In DNA, the CDR3 is TGTGCCAGCTCACCTCCTGGGGCGGGGGGCACCACAGATACGCAGTATTTT.

This clonotype was seen a handful of times. The chain uses TRBV2 and TRBJ2-7, with 15 bases fitting TRBD2. This CDR3 has 19 residues. Trimming cost V 2 bases and J 2 bases; bases outside gene matches: 10. Germline V lookup: CDR1 SNHLY, CDR2 FYNNEI. In DNA, the CDR3 is TGTGCCAGCAGTGAATCGTCGGGACTAGCGGGAGGTCTCCCCTACGAGCAGTACTTC. It specifies CASSESSGLAGGLPYEQYF.